This paragraph covers one T cell receptor (beta chain) sequence. The data stem from a study of PD-1 blockade in mismatch repair-deficient tumors. Assay used: immunoSEQ multiplex PCR; TCRdb lists only in-frame clones, some missing. The table records 90,000 to 120,000 clones, approximately 83% of them present only once. The source is an adult with mismatch repair-deficient cancer. Material: peripheral blood, obtained 36 weeks after starting pembrolizumab.

This chain's CDR3 is CASSSGDGGIQYF. The CDR3 bases are TGTGCCAGCAGCTCAGGGGACGGAGGCATTCAGTACTTC. The chain combines TRBV5-6 with TRBJ2-4, with D perhaps matching TRBD1 (6 bases). Germline CDR1 reads SGHDT; CDR2 reads YYEEEE. This CDR3 region has 13 residues. V was shortened by 3 bases and J by 9 bases, with 13 bases between the two germline ends.